This T cell receptor beta chain was profiled in a study of T cells of healthy individuals. Germline CDR1 reads SNHLY; CDR2 reads FYNNEI. This CDR3 has 12 amino acids. Deletions cut 1 base from V and 15 bases from J, with 13 bases between. Relative to its sample, this clonotype is medium-sized. TCRdb recomputed calls from the 5' RACE reads with MiXCR, one row per CDR3 protein. Among over 40,000 distinct CDR3 sequences listed, approximately 5% were seen once. The rearrangement joins TRBV2 to TRBJ2-1; D may be TRBD1 (5 bases). The receptor was isolated from a human donor in good health. For the CDR3, the DNA is TGTGCCAGCAGTGAAGGACAGTCTTCGTTGTTCTTC. Translated: CASSEGQSSLFF.